This T cell receptor (beta chain) originates from a study of blood T cell repertoires in COVID-19. The table lists this clone with a count of one. The trim removed 0 bases at V and 8 bases at J, leaving 5 bases unmatched. The CDR3 has 15 amino acids. Germline values: CDR1 MNHEY, CDR2 SMNVEV (reference sequence). Here immunoSEQ multiplex PCR was the method, and the copy in TCRdb shows in-frame clones only, minus some. This sample has 80,000 or so clones, with 90% found just once. The sequence was obtained from a woman between 45 and 65 years old in a cohort sampled during active COVID-19. Sequencing was done on a sample of peripheral blood. The V call is TRBV27, the J call TRBJ2-2; TRBD2 agrees at 8 bases. Written as DNA, the CDR3 is TGTGCCAGCAGTTTATCTTGGCTAGCGGGTGGGGAGCTGTTTTTT. Its protein is CASSLSWLAGGELFF.